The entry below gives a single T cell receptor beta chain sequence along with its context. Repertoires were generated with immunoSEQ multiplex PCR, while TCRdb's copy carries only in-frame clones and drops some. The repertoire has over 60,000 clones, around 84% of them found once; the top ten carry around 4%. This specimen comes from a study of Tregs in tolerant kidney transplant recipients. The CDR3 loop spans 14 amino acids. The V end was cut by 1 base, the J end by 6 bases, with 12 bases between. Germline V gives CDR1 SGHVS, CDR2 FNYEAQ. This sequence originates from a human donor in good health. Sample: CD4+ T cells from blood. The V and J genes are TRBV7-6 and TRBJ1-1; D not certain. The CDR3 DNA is TGTGCCAGCAGCTTAGTGGGGAGGCGGGCTGAAGCTTTCTTT. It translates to CASSLVGRRAEAFF.